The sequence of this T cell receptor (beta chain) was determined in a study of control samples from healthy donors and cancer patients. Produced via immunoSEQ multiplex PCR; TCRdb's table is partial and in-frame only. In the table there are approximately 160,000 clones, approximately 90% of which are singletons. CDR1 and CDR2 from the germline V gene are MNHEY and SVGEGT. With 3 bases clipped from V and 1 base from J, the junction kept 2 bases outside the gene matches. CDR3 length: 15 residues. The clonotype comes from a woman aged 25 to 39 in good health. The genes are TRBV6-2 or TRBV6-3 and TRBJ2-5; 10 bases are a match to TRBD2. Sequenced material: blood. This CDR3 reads CASSYLAGAQETQYF. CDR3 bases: TGTGCCAGCAGTTATCTAGCGGGAGCCCAAGAGACCCAGTACTTC.